Sequencing of this TCR beta chain was carried out in a study of identical twins. Study-wide points: Fewer insertions were carried by abundant cord blood beta clonotypes, but none was seen in memory repertoires. Cross-sectional statistical analysis was relied on for the conclusions, without the same donors being followed.

MiXCR, run by TCRdb on the 5' RACE reads, gives a single entry per CDR3 protein. The table has about 210,000 distinct CDR3 sequences, less than 9.5% seen once. The ends were cut back, 0 bases at V and 7 bases at J, with 12 bases in the middle. The CDR3 is 14 amino acids. Germline assignment: CDR1 MNHEY and CDR2 SVGAGI. Details on this clonotype: Its antigen is still unknown.

The chain links TRBV6-5 to TRBJ1-2; D is unresolved. This clonotype was sampled from a woman aged 18-29 years in good health. Sequenced sample: memory (CD45RO+) T cells sorted from blood. CDR3 nucleotide sequence: TGTGCCAGCAGTTACTCGATTATGGGCTCTGGCTACACCTTC. It codes for CASSYSIMGSGYTF.